The 12 T cell receptor beta chains below were found in one sample sequenced in a study of shared clonotypes between healthy human individuals (dated by TCRdb to between 2020 and 2021). Library prep was done by the immunoSEQ multiplex PCR assay. TCRdb provides this immuneACCESS table in a form limited to in-frame rearrangements. Some clones are lacking; in checked studies, under half of them reflect an unresolved V gene, and why the rest are absent is not known. This sample holds 2 million to 2.5 million clones; 90% to 95% were observed only once. 0.39% of the sample rests with the top ten. Sequencing was done on a sample of naive CD4+ T cells from PBMCs. This sample's cell subset or site label indicates: CD45RA+ positively selected. The receptors here all came from a man in his late teens or twenties in good health. Some clones in this sample may be carry-over from other donors' samples.

The J gene is TRBJ2-7, the V gene TRBV4-1; D is unresolved. The CDR3 consists of 18 residues. V lost 5 bases and J 3 bases, leaving 26 bases between the germline ends. CDR1 is MGHRA, CDR2 YSYEKL, per germline. This CDR3 reads CASSSGPSTPVEFYEQYF. In nucleotides, the CDR3 is TGCGCCAGCAGCTCAGGACCTTCAACTCCAGTAGAATTCTACGAGCAGTACTTC.

The V gene is TRBV14, the J gene TRBJ2-1, with 13 bases aligning to TRBD2. Germline V gene data show CDR1 as SGHDN and CDR2 as FVKESK. With V trimmed by 3 bases and J by 7 bases, 3 bases remained unmatched. The CDR3 consists of 15 residues. CDR3 sequence: CASSQRTSGSNEQFF. The CDR3 nucleotides are TGTGCCAGCAGCCAGAGGACTAGCGGGAGTAATGAGCAGTTCTTC. Drawing the rest from reference TRBV14 and TRBJ2-1, the complete variable domain is EAGVTQFPSHSVIEKGQTVTLRCDPISGHDNLYWYRRVMGKEIKFLLHFVKESKQDESGMPNNRFLAERTGGTYSTLKVQPAELEDSGVYFCASSQRTSGSNEQFFGPGTRLTVL.

This chain joins TRBV29-1 and TRBJ1-1; D is unresolved. Germline CDR1 reads SQVTM; CDR2 reads ANQGSEA. This CDR3 contains 10 residues. Trimming cost V 7 bases and J 13 bases, with 16 bases left between them. The CDR3 spells CSAEGREGFF. In DNA form, the CDR3 reads TGCAGCGCCGAGGGTAGGGAGGGTTTCTTT.

The rearrangement joins TRBV19 to TRBJ1-2; D call uncertain. The V end was cut by 5 bases, the J end by 4 bases, with 11 bases between. This CDR3 is 13 amino acids long. Per germline, CDR1 LNHDA and CDR2 SQIVND (reference sequence). CDR3 sequence reads: CASSFRMGYGYTF. For the CDR3, the DNA is TGTGCCAGTAGTTTCAGGATGGGCTATGGCTACACCTTC.

This clone appeared once. This rearrangement joins TRBV5-1 to TRBJ2-5; tentative D call: TRBD1 (5 bases). CDR1 is SGHRS and CDR2 is YFSETQ in the germline V gene. The CDR3 totals 14 residues. The V end lost 4 bases, the J end lost 3 bases, and 13 bases lay between the germline ends. Written as DNA, the CDR3 is TGCGCCAGCAGCGTCCGACAGAGAGAAGAGACCCAGTACTTC. Translating it yields CASSVRQREETQYF.

The rearrangement links TRBV5-4 to TRBJ1-2; tentatively, D is TRBD1 (5 bases). The CDR3 has 15 residues. CDR1 and CDR2 from the germline V gene are SGHNT and YYREEE (reference sequence). The V end was cut by 0 bases, the J end by 4 bases, with 13 bases between. The CDR3 bases are TGTGCCAGCAGCTTGGCTGAGGGGACGTTCTATGGCTACACCTTC. Amino acids: CASSLAEGTFYGYTF. The full variable domain, completed using reference TRBV5-4 and TRBJ1-2, is ETGVTQSPTHLIKTRGQQVTLRCSSQSGHNTVSWYQQALGQGPQFIFQYYREEENGRGNFPPRFSGLQFPNYSSELNVNALELDDSALYLCASSLAEGTFYGYTFGSGTRLTVV.

V and J are TRBV19 and TRBJ2-2; TRBD2 matches at 11 bases. The CDR3 has 16 residues. Trimming at V came to 3 bases and at J to 6 bases, leaving 6 bases not matched to a gene. Germline V gives CDR1 LNHDA, CDR2 SQIVND (reference sequence). Here the CDR3 DNA reads TGTGCCAGTAGTATTAGGCTAGCGGGAGGTTCCGGGGAGCTGTTTTTT. Amino acid sequence: CASSIRLAGGSGELFF. Together with reference TRBV19 and TRBJ2-2, the CDR3 gives the full variable domain: DGGITQSPKYLFRKEGQNVTLSCEQNLNHDAMYWYRQDPGQGLRLIYYSQIVNDFQKGDIAEGYSVSREKKESFPLTVTSAQKNPTAFYLCASSIRLAGGSGELFFGEGSRLTVL.

This clone has only a few counts. This chain connects TRBV5-1 to TRBJ2-2; no clear D gene. The V gene lost 2 bases and the J gene lost 6 bases, with 5 bases spanning the gap. The germline V gene encodes CDR1 SGHRS and CDR2 YFSETQ. The CDR3 runs 12 residues. CDR3 DNA sequence: TGCGCCAGCAGCTTCCCCCCCGGGGAGCTGTTTTTT. It yields the protein CASSFPPGELFF.

CDR3 amino acids: CASSVLAEQFF. The CDR3 region has the DNA TGTGCCAGCAGTGTCCTAGCGGAGCAGTTCTTC. The gene calls are TRBV6-1 and TRBJ2-1; D perhaps matches TRBD2 (6 bases). Germline V CDR1 and CDR2: MNHNS, SASEGT. The ends were cut back, 4 bases at V and 10 bases at J, with 8 bases in the middle. The CDR3 spans 11 residues.

The chain couples TRBV7-3 to TRBJ2-3; 12 bases align to TRBD2. The V gene's germline CDR1 is SGHTA and CDR2 FQGTGA. The trim removed 3 bases at V and 2 bases at J, leaving 3 bases unmatched. CDR3 size: 16 residues. For the CDR3, the DNA is TGTGCCAGCAGCTTGACTAGCGGGAGCCTCACAGATACGCAGTATTTT. Protein sequence: CASSLTSGSLTDTQYF.

This chain connects TRBV18 to TRBJ2-7, with 11 bases identical to TRBD1. Losses at the gene ends were 5 bases for V and 2 bases for J; bases not matched to a gene: 2. The CDR3 length is 14 residues. The germline V gene has CDR1 KGHSH and CDR2 LQKENI. In DNA, the CDR3 is TGTGCCAGCTCAGCGGACAGGGGGCCCTACGAGCAGTACTTC. Its protein is CASSADRGPYEQYF.

The chain joins TRBV15 to TRBJ2-7; 10 bases match TRBD1. Germline V lookup: CDR1 LNHNV, CDR2 YYDKDF (reference sequence). The CDR3 runs to 16 residues. J was trimmed by 6 bases and V by 0 bases; bases with no gene match: 8. Written as DNA, the CDR3 is TGTGCCACCAGCAGAGATCTGACAGGGGGCTTGAGCGAGCAGTACTTC. Amino acids: CATSRDLTGGLSEQYF.